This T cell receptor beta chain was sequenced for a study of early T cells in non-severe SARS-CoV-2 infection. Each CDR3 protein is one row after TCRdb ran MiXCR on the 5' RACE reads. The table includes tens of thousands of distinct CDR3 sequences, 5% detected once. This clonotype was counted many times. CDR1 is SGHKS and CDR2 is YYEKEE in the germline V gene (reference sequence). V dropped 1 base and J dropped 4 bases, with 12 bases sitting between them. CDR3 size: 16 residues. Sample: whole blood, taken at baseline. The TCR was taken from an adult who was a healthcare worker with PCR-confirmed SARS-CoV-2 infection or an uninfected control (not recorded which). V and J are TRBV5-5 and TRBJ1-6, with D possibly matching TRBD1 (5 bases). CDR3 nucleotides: TGTGCCAGCAGCTTGTCAGGGTACCGGTATAATTCACCCCTCCACTTT. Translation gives CASSLSGYRYNSPLHF. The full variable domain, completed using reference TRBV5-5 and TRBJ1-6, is DAGVTQSPTHLIKTRGQQVTLRCSPISGHKSVSWYQQVLGQGPQFIFQYYEKEERGRGNFPDRFSARQFPNYSSELNVNALLLGDSALYLCASSLSGYRYNSPLHFGNGTRLTVT.